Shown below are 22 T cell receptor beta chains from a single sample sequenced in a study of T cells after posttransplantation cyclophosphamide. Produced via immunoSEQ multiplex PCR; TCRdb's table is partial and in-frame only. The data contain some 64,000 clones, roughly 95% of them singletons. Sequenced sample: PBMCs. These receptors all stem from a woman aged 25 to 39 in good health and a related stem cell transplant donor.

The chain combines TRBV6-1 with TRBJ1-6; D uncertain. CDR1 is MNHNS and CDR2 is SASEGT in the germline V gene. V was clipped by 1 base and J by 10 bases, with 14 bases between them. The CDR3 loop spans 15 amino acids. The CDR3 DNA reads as TGTGCCAGCAGTGAAGGCGGCAGGACCCACTCACCCCTCCACTTT. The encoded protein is CASSEGGRTHSPLHF.

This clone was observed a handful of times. CDR3 nucleotide sequence: TGTGCCAGCAGCTTAGATACAGATCTGATAGAAGCTTTCTTT. This codes for CASSLDTDLIEAFF. This chain links TRBV7-2 with TRBJ1-1; D not certain. The germline gives CDR1 SGHTA, CDR2 FQGNSA. V was pared by 1 base and J by 8 bases, with 14 bases between. The length of the CDR3 is 14 residues.

The CDR3 sequence: CASSAGEADTQYF. The CDR3 coding sequence is TGTGCCAGCAGTGCTGGGGAGGCAGATACGCAGTATTTT. This chain links TRBV6-4 with TRBJ2-3; a weak D match, TRBD2 (6 bases). V was pared by 4 bases and J by 4 bases, with 9 bases between. The CDR3 length is 13 residues. Germline-derived CDR1 and CDR2 are MRHNA and SNTAGT.

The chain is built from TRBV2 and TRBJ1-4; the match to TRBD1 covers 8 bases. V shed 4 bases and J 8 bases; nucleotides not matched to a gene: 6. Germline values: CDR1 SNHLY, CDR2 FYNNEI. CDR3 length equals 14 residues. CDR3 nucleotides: TGTGCCAGCAGTGCTGACAGGGGAGGGGAAAAACTGTTTTTT. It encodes CASSADRGGEKLFF.

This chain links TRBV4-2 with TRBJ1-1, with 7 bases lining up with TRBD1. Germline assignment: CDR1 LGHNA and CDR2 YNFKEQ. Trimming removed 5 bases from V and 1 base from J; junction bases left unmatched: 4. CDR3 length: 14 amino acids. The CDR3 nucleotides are TGTGCCAGCAGCGAGTACAGGGGGAACACTGAAGCTTTCTTT. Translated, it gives CASSEYRGNTEAFF.

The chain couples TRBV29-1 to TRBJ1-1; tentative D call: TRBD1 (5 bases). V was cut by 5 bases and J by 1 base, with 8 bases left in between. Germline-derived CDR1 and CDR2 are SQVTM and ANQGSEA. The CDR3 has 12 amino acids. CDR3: CSVCDRNTEAFF. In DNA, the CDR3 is TGCAGCGTTTGTGACAGGAACACTGAAGCTTTCTTT.

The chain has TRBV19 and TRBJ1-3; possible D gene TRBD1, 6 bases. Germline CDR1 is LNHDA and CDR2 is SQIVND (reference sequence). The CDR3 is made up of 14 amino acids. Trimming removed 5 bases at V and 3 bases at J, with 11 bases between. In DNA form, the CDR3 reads TGTGCCAGTAGTCCCGGGACACTTGGAAACACCATATATTTT. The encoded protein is CASSPGTLGNTIYF.

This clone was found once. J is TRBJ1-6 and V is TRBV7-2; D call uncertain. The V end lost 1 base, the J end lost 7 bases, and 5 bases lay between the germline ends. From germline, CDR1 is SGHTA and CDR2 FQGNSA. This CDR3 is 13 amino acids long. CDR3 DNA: TGTGCCAGCAGCTTAGTCAGGAATTCACCCCTCCACTTT. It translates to CASSLVRNSPLHF. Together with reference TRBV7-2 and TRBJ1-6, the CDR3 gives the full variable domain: GAGVSQSPSNKVTEKGKDVELRCDPISGHTALYWYRQSLGQGLEFLIYFQGNSAPDKSGLPSDRFSAERTGGSVSTLTIQRTQQEDSAVYLCASSLVRNSPLHFGNGTRLTVT.

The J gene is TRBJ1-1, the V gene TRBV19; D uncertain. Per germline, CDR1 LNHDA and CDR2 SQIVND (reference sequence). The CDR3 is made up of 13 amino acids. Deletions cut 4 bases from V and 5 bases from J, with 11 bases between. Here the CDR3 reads CASSRGFGTEAFF. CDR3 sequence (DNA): TGTGCCAGTAGTAGAGGATTTGGGACTGAAGCTTTCTTT.

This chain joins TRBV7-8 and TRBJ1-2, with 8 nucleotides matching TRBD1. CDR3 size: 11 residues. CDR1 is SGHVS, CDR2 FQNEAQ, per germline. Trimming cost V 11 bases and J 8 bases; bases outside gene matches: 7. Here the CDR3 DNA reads TGTGCCGGCCTGGACAGGGCCGGCTACACCTTC. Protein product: CAGLDRAGYTF.

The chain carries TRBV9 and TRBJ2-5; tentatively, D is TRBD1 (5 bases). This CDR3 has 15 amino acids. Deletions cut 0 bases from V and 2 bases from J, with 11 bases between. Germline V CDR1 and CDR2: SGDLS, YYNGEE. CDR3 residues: CASSVGQGNQETQYF. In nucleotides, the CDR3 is TGTGCCAGCAGCGTAGGGCAGGGCAATCAAGAGACCCAGTACTTC.

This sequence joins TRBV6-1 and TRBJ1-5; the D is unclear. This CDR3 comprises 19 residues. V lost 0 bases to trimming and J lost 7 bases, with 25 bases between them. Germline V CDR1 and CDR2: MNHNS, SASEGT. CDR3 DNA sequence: TGTGCCAGCAGTGAAGCAGTTAGGGCAGGCCATAGAGTAGGGCAGCCCCAGCATTTT. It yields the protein CASSEAVRAGHRVGQPQHF.

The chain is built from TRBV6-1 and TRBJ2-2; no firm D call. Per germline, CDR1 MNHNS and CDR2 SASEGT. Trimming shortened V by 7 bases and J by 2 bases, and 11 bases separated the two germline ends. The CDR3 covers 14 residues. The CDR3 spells CASIYHRNTGELFF. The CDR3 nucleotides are TGTGCCAGCATCTACCACAGAAACACCGGGGAGCTGTTTTTT.

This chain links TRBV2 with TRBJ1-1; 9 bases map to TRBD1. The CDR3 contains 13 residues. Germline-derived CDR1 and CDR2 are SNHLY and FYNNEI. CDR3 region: CATRGTGITEAFF. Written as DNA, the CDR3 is TGTGCGACCCGGGGGACAGGGATCACTGAAGCTTTCTTT.

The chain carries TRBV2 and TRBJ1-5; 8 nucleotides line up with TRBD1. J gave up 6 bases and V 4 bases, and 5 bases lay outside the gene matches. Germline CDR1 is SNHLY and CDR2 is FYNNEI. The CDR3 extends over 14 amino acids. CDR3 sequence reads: CASSGGGTGQPQHF. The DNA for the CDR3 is TGTGCCAGCAGTGGGGGAGGGACAGGTCAGCCCCAGCATTTT.

The CDR3 is CASVSTVYQPQHF. As DNA, the CDR3 is TGTGCCAGCGTCTCCACAGTTTATCAGCCCCAGCATTTT. The chain joins TRBV6-1 to TRBJ1-5, with D unresolved. Germline CDR1 and CDR2: MNHNS and SASEGT. CDR3 length: 13 residues. Trimming removed 8 bases at V and 5 bases at J, with 13 bases between.

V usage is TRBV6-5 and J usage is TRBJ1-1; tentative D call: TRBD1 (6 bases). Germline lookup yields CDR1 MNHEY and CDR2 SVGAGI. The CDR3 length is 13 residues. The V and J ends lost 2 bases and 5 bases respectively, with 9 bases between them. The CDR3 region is CASSYGGRTEAFF. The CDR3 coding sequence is TGTGCCAGCAGTTACGGGGGGCGGACTGAAGCTTTCTTT.

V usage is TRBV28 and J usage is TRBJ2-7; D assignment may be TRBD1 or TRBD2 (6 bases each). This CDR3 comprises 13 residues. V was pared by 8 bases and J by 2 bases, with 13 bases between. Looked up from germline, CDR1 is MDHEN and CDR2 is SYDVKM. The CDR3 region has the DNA TGTGCCAGCTTTAGGCGGGACACCTACGAGCAGTACTTC. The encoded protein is CASFRRDTYEQYF.

DNA of the CDR3: TGTGCCAGCAGCTCGACAGGGGGCCGGGGCTACACCTTC. Encoded protein: CASSSTGGRGYTF. The chain carries TRBV5-5 and TRBJ1-2; 10 nucleotides agree with TRBD1. There are 13 residues in the CDR3. After removal of 3 bases from V and 8 bases from J, the junction contained 4 bases not matched to a gene. Germline loops: CDR1 SGHKS, CDR2 YYEKEE (reference sequence).

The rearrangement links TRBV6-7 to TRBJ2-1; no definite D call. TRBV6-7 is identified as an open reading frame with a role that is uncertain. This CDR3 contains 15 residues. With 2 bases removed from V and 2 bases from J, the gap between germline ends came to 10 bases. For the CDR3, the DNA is TGTGCCAGCAGTTACACAGAACCTACCTACAATGAGCAGTTCTTC. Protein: CASSYTEPTYNEQFF.

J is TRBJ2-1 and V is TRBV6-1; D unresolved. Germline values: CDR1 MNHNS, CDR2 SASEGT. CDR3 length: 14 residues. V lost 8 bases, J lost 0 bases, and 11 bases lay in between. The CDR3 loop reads CASLGRSSYNEQFF. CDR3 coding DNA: TGTGCCAGCCTTGGGCGCAGCTCCTACAATGAGCAGTTCTTC.

CDR3 region: CASRPSGTSTDTQYF. The CDR3 DNA reads TGTGCCAGCAGACCCAGCGGGACTAGCACAGATACGCAGTATTTT. This rearrangement joins TRBV4-2 to TRBJ2-3, with 7 positions matching TRBD2. Germline CDR1 is LGHNA and CDR2 is YNFKEQ. V lost 6 bases and J lost 0; bases outside the gene matches: 6. This CDR3 has 15 amino acids.